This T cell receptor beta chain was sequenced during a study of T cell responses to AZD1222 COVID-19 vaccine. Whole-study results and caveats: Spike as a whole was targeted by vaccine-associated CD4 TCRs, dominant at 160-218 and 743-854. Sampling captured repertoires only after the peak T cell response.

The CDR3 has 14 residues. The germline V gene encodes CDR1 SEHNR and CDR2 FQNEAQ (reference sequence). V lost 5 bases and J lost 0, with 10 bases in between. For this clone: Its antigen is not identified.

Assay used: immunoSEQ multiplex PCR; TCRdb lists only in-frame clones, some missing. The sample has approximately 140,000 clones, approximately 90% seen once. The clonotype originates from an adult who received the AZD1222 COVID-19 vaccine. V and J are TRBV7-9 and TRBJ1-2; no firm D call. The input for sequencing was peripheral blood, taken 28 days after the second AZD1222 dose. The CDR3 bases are TGTGCCAGCAGCCGGGGTCCGGCTAACTATGGCTACACCTTC. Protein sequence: CASSRGPANYGYTF. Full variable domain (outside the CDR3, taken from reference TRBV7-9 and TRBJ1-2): DTGVSQNPRHKITKRGQNVTFRCDPISEHNRLYWYRQTLGQGPEFLTYFQNEAQLEKSRLLSDRFSAERPKGSFSTLEIQRTEQGDSAMYLCASSRGPANYGYTFGSGTRLTVV.